This T cell receptor beta chain came from a study of CD8 T cells in ankylosing spondylitis. This clonotype was counted many times. TCRdb re-derived calls from the 5' RACE reads in MiXCR, one entry per CDR3 protein. Of tens of thousands of distinct CDR3 sequences listed, about 6.3% are singletons. Per the germline V gene, CDR1 is SGHTA and CDR2 is FQGTGA. The CDR3 has 18 amino acids. The junction had 14 bases not matched to a gene; V was cut back by 3 bases and J by 4 bases. Sequencing was done on a sample of blood, either unsorted or a sorted T cell fraction (not recorded which). This sequence joins TRBV7-3 and TRBJ2-3; the match to TRBD2 covers 9 bases. The receptor was isolated from a male donor with ankylosing spondylitis or in good health (not recorded which). The CDR3: CASSFFISGRGSSDTQYF. The CDR3 bases are TGTGCCAGCAGCTTCTTTATTAGCGGGAGAGGTAGCTCAGATACGCAGTATTTT.